This entry lists 10 T cell receptor beta chains sequenced from one sample in a study of sequential checkpoint blockade in melanoma. Only in-frame clones appear in the TCRdb table, and some are missing; sequencing was by immunoSEQ multiplex PCR. The table has 1,000 to 1,200 clones, about a quarter seen once. The treatment here: randomized to nivolumab then ipilimumab (arm A) or the reverse (arm B). The starting material was tumor tissue (inferred from file names), obtained from a patient given nivolumab and ipilimumab in sequence. Receptors originate from a human donor with melanoma.

This clone is medium-sized within its sample. The genes are TRBV11-3 and TRBJ1-2, with 7 nucleotides matching TRBD1. This CDR3 region has 15 residues. V lost 5 bases and J lost 7; bases outside the gene matches: 13. The V gene's germline CDR1 is SGHNT and CDR2 YENEEA. The CDR3 sequence: CASSGSGDRVFGYTF. CDR3 nucleotide sequence: TGTGCCAGCAGCGGCTCCGGAGACAGGGTCTTTGGCTACACCTTC. Using reference TRBV11-3 and TRBJ1-2 for the parts outside the CDR3, the full variable domain is EAGVVQSPRYKIIEKKQPVAFWCNPISGHNTLYWYLQNLGQGPELLIRYENEEAVDDSQLPKDRFSAERLKGVDSTLKIQPAELGDSAVYLCASSGSGDRVFGYTFGSGTRLTVV.

This clone has a handful of counts. V usage is TRBV9 and J usage is TRBJ1-5; 9 nucleotides line up with TRBD1. The CDR3 is 18 amino acids. In germline, CDR1 is SGDLS, CDR2 YYNGEE. The V and J ends lost 5 bases and 0 bases, in that order; junction bases with no gene match: 12. CDR3: CASSEGTGKLYSNQPQHF. In DNA form, the CDR3 reads TGTGCCAGCAGTGAAGGGACAGGGAAACTCTATAGCAATCAGCCCCAGCATTTT.

The rearrangement joins TRBV28 to TRBJ1-5; no definite D call. Germline V gene sequence: CDR1 MDHEN, CDR2 SYDVKM. Deletions cut 7 bases from V and 1 base from J, with 14 bases between. The CDR3 is 15 residues long. The CDR3 DNA sequence: TGTGCCAGCACTATTACGCTGGTCAGCAATCAGCCCCAGCATTTT. Translation: CASTITLVSNQPQHF.

This chain's CDR3 is CASSQVGSSTDTQYF. In DNA, the CDR3 is TGCGCCAGCAGCCAAGTGGGATCTAGCACAGATACGCAGTATTTT. The V and J genes are TRBV1 and TRBJ2-3. TRBV1 counts as a pseudogene. There are 15 residues in the CDR3.

This clone is judged medium-sized (0.01 to 0.1%). J is TRBJ2-7 and V is TRBV11-3, with 10 bases that match TRBD1. The CDR3 totals 17 residues. J was trimmed by 6 bases and V by 3 bases; bases with no gene match: 14. Germline V lookup: CDR1 SGHNT, CDR2 YENEEA. CDR3 in amino acids: CASSFISPGQGVSEQYF. The CDR3, as DNA: TGTGCCAGCAGCTTTATATCCCCCGGACAGGGGGTATCCGAGCAGTACTTC.

Sample share makes this clone medium-sized. V and J are TRBV11-3 and TRBJ2-7; TRBD2 agrees at 10 bases. The CDR3 covers 17 residues. With 4 bases clipped from V and 0 bases from J, the junction kept 9 bases outside the gene matches. Germline values: CDR1 SGHNT, CDR2 YENEEA. The CDR3 DNA reads TGTGCCAGCAGCTCTTTTGGACTAGCGGCCCGCTCCTACGAGCAGTACTTC. It specifies CASSSFGLAARSYEQYF.

The chain carries TRBV6-8 and TRBJ1-5; D is perhaps TRBD1 (5 bases). Germline V gene sequence: CDR1 MNHGY, CDR2 SAAAGT. The CDR3 contains 14 residues. Trimming took off 6 bases at V and 3 bases at J, with 12 bases between the two ends. The CDR3 protein is CASSPARDNQPQHF. The CDR3 nucleotides are TGTGCCAGCAGCCCGGCCAGGGACAATCAGCCCCAGCATTTT.

The V gene is TRBV29-1, the J gene TRBJ2-2, with 7 bases matching TRBD1. The CDR3 consists of 15 residues. CDR1 and CDR2 (germline): SQVTM, ANQGSEA. Trimming removed 2 bases from V and 6 bases from J; junction bases left unmatched: 9. CDR3 protein: CSVEREQGYPGELFF. As DNA, the CDR3 is TGCAGCGTTGAACGGGAACAGGGGTACCCCGGGGAGCTGTTTTTT.

The chain links TRBV25-1 to TRBJ1-1; D uncertain. Germline values: CDR1 MGHDK, CDR2 SYGVNS. V lost 4 bases to trimming and J lost 4 bases, with 7 bases between them. This CDR3 has 12 residues. The DNA of the CDR3 is TGTGCCAGCAGTGGGGGAGGCACTGAAGCTTTCTTT. It yields the protein CASSGGGTEAFF.

This clone occurred a few times. The chain carries TRBV28 and TRBJ2-4; TRBD2 is a possible D gene (6 bases). V was shortened by 2 bases and J by 0 bases, with 14 bases between the two germline ends. CDR1 is MDHEN and CDR2 is SYDVKM in the germline V gene. The CDR3 is made up of 17 amino acids. CDR3 amino acids: CASSLEAQAGAKNIQYF. DNA for the CDR3: TGTGCCAGCAGTTTAGAAGCGCAAGCGGGAGCCAAAAACATTCAGTACTTC.